This T cell receptor (beta chain) was retrieved from a study of blood T cell repertoires in COVID-19. Study at large: The study drew acute and convalescent COVID-19 samples from the United States, Italy and Spain.

V dropped 1 base and J dropped 7 bases, with 5 bases sitting between them. The CDR3 has 12 amino acids. CDR1 and CDR2 from the germline V gene are MDHEN and SYDVKM. Authors' data handling: The assay estimated nucleated cells by amplifying reference gene primers. TCRdb's table, derived via immunoSEQ multiplex PCR, lists solely in-frame clones and lacks some. V, J and clone size were drawn from that table, and D and trimming were deduced from the DNA. The sample has about 190,000 clones, about 82% seen once; the top ten hold approximately 5.4%. A few counts support this clone. Sequencing was done on a sample of peripheral blood. The clonotype was recovered from a woman in her thirties with acute or convalescent COVID-19. The V gene is TRBV28, the J gene TRBJ1-5; no reliable D call. The CDR3 is CASSLLAQPQHF. As DNA, the CDR3 is TGTGCCAGCAGTTTATTGGCCCAGCCCCAGCATTTT.